A selection of T cell receptor beta chains follows, all from one sample in a study of OX40 agonist ivuxolimab in advanced cancers. Method: immunoSEQ multiplex PCR; TCRdb's copy keeps in-frame clones and lacks some. This sample has some 48,000 clones, with over 60% found just once. The specimen was CD4+ or CD8+ T cells sorted from blood, collected in a trial of the OX40 agonist ivuxolimab. The origin of the receptors is an adult with an advanced solid tumor such as melanoma, head and neck, liver or kidney cancer. The CDR3 runs from the conserved cysteine through the conserved F or W. Each record gives: J gene, D gene, V gene, clone size, CDR3 protein, CDR3 DNA. A D gene is named only where the DNA matches it firmly. Rows give clone size only sometimes, using once, few, many, or a class for an expanded clone.

TRBJ1-6,-,TRBV5-1,once,CASSLDVQGNSPLHF,TGCGCCAGCAGCTTGGATGTACAGGGAAATTCACCCCTCCACTTT
TRBJ1-2,-,TRBV5-1,-,CASSWAAGDGYTF,TGCGCCAGCAGCTGGGCCGCGGGGGATGGCTACACCTTC
TRBJ1-2,-,TRBV29-1,-,CSVEVLDRSDYGYTF,TGCAGCGTTGAAGTCCTAGACAGGTCCGACTATGGCTACACCTTC
TRBJ2-7,-,TRBV7-6,-,CASSYGSEQYF,TGTGCCAGCAGCTACGGGAGCGAGCAGTACTTC
TRBJ2-1,-,TRBV30,-,CAWSVWRPLTLRLSYNEQFF,TGTGCCTGGAGTGTTTGGCGCCCCCTTACACTGCGGCTCTCCTACAATGAGCAGTTCTTC
TRBJ2-3,-,TRBV7-8,-,CASSHPRFVTDTQYF,TGTGCCAGCAGCCATCCTAGATTTGTAACAGATACGCAGTATTTT
TRBJ2-3,TRBD2,TRBV6-1,-,CASKRLAPVVDTQYF,TGTGCCAGCAAACGACTAGCGCCCGTCGTGGATACGCAGTATTTT
TRBJ2-3,-,TRBV10-1,-,CASSEGPLTRADTQYF,TGCGCCAGCAGTGAGGGCCCGCTCACGCGTGCAGATACGCAGTATTTT
TRBJ2-6,-,TRBV7-9,-,CASTPFGANVLTF,TGTGCCAGCACCCCCTTTGGGGCCAACGTCCTGACTTTC
TRBJ1-2,-,TRBV19,-,CASSIADVNYGYTF,TGTGCCAGTAGTATAGCGGACGTGAACTATGGCTACACCTTC
TRBJ2-7,-,TRBV7-8,-,CASSLLVGTGYHEQYF,TGTGCCAGCAGCTTGTTGGTGGGTACAGGGTACCACGAGCAGTACTTC
TRBJ2-3,-,TRBV29-1,-,CSVDWGGTDTQYF,TGCAGCGTTGACTGGGGGGGCACAGATACGCAGTATTTT
TRBJ1-1,-,TRBV5-1,-,CASTTMTGIGTEAFF,TGCGCCAGCACTACAATGACGGGGATCGGCACTGAAGCTTTCTTT
TRBJ2-1,TRBD2,TRBV11-3,few,CASSLGHGTSLYNEQFF,TGTGCCAGCAGCCTAGGCCACGGGACTAGTCTTTACAATGAGCAGTTCTTC
TRBJ2-5,-,TRBV7-9,-,CASTLAETQYF,TGTGCCAGCACCCTCGCGGAGACCCAGTACTTC
TRBJ1-3,-,TRBV5-4,once,CASSQGFPGNTIYF,TGTGCCAGCAGTCAGGGGTTTCCTGGAAACACCATATATTTT
TRBJ2-5,-,TRBV19,-,CASSIDKGRQETQYF,TGTGCCAGTAGTATAGATAAGGGCCGTCAAGAGACCCAGTACTTC
TRBJ2-3,TRBD1,TRBV5-1,-,CASSLVGQGSDTQYF,TGCGCCAGCAGCCTTGTGGGACAGGGGTCAGATACGCAGTATTTT
TRBJ2-5,TRBD2,TRBV11-2,-,CASSPGLAQETQYF,TGTGCCAGCAGCCCCGGACTAGCACAAGAGACCCAGTACTTC
TRBJ1-1,-,TRBV5-5,once,CASSWVFTEAFF,TGTGCCAGCAGTTGGGTTTTCACTGAAGCTTTCTTT
TRBJ2-2,-,TRBV20-1,-,CSAGFTGELFF,TGCAGTGCTGGGTTCACCGGGGAGCTGTTTTTT
TRBJ2-2,-,TRBV12-1,-,CASSLGQVFNPNTGELFF,TGTGCCAGCAGCTTGGGACAGGTTTTCAACCCGAACACCGGGGAGCTGTTTTTT
TRBJ2-7,TRBD1,TRBV6-1,-,CASSERAGTEGYEQYF,TGTGCCAGCAGTGAAAGGGCAGGGACAGAGGGATACGAGCAGTACTTC
TRBJ1-1,TRBD1,TRBV27,-,CASSPQRQGAEAFF,TGTGCCAGCAGTCCCCAAAGACAGGGCGCTGAAGCTTTCTTT
TRBJ1-5,TRBD1,TRBV6-1,few,CASSDTGQFNQPQHF,TGTGCCAGCAGTGATACGGGACAGTTCAATCAGCCCCAGCATTTT
TRBJ2-5,-,TRBV5-6,once,CASSLRETQYF,TGTGCCAGCAGCTTGAGGGAGACCCAGTACTTC
TRBJ1-2,-,TRBV11-2,-,CASSLARQKTYGYTF,TGTGCCAGCAGCTTAGCAAGGCAGAAGACCTATGGCTACACCTTC
TRBJ2-1,-,TRBV5-6,-,CASTAADGSSYNEQFF,TGTGCCAGCACCGCTGCGGATGGGAGCTCCTACAATGAGCAGTTCTTC
TRBJ1-5,-,TRBV19,-,CASSGPVNQPQHF,TGTGCCAGTTCGGGACCCGTCAATCAGCCCCAGCATTTT
TRBJ2-5,-,TRBV11-2,-,CASSLGPGVQYF,TGTGCCAGCAGCTTAGGACCAGGGGTGCAGTACTTC
TRBJ2-7,-,TRBV18,-,CASSPVGQSLYEQYF,TGTGCCAGCTCACCTGTCGGACAGAGTCTCTACGAGCAGTACTTC
TRBJ2-1,TRBD1,TRBV19,-,CASSIRGLDRGNEQFF,TGTGCCAGTAGTATAAGGGGGTTAGACAGGGGAAATGAGCAGTTCTTC
TRBJ2-2,-,TRBV30,-,CAWSLLGPPTGELFF,TGTGCCTGGAGTCTGTTGGGGCCCCCCACCGGGGAGCTGTTTTTT
TRBJ1-1,TRBD1,TRBV9,medium-sized,CASSVYRGTEAFF,TGTGCCAGCAGCGTATACAGGGGAACTGAAGCTTTCTTT
TRBJ1-5,TRBD1,TRBV18,-,CASSSDRDSNQPQHF,TGTGCCAGCTCATCCGACAGGGACTCCAATCAGCCCCAGCATTTT
TRBJ1-1,-,TRBV5-1,-,CASSLVSSAIGAFF,TGCGCCAGCAGCTTGGTTTCGTCAGCCATAGGAGCTTTCTTT
TRBJ1-1,-,TRBV5-4,few,CASSPAGFSLTEAFF,TGTGCCAGCAGCCCTGCAGGGTTTTCGTTAACTGAAGCTTTCTTT
TRBJ1-5,-,TRBV19,-,CASSIAQGLTQPQHF,TGTGCCAGTAGTATTGCACAGGGCTTGACCCAGCCCCAGCATTTT
TRBJ2-7,TRBD1,TRBV29-1,-,CSVESSGQLYEQYF,TGCAGCGTTGAGAGCTCGGGACAGCTCTACGAGCAGTACTTC
TRBJ2-2,TRBD2,TRBV10-3,-,CAISEPPGIAGNTGELFF,TGTGCCATCAGTGAGCCTCCCGGGATAGCGGGCAACACCGGGGAGCTGTTTTTT
TRBJ2-5,-,TRBV11-3,-,CASSLVDRKETQYF,TGTGCCAGCAGCTTAGTAGACCGAAAAGAGACCCAGTACTTC
TRBJ2-7,-,TRBV7-8,many,CASSPTYEQYF,TGTGCCAGCAGCCCAACCTACGAGCAGTACTTC
TRBJ2-1,TRBD1,TRBV15,-,CATSRAGTGAYNEQFF,TGTGCCACCAGCAGAGCCGGGACAGGGGCTTACAATGAGCAGTTCTTC
TRBJ2-2,-,TRBV2,-,CASSELYRSGELFF,TGTGCCAGCAGTGAACTATATCGATCCGGGGAGCTGTTTTTT
TRBJ1-5,-,TRBV19,-,CASSSPAVYSNQPQHF,TGTGCCAGTAGTAGCCCCGCCGTATATAGCAATCAGCCCCAGCATTTT
TRBJ2-7,TRBD2,TRBV6-1,-,CASSEELAGGVSYEQYF,TGTGCCAGCAGTGAAGAACTAGCGGGAGGGGTTTCCTACGAGCAGTACTTC
TRBJ2-1,TRBD2,TRBV7-2,-,CASIVSGATYNEQFF,TGTGCCAGCATAGTGAGCGGGGCGACCTACAATGAGCAGTTCTTC
TRBJ2-3,TRBD1,TRBV6-5,-,CASRSRDRGADTQYF,TGTGCCAGCAGGAGCCGGGACAGGGGTGCAGATACGCAGTATTTT
TRBJ1-2,-,TRBV7-2,few,CASSLAVRGYTF,TGTGCCAGCAGCTTAGCGGTTCGTGGCTACACCTTC
TRBJ1-4,TRBD1,TRBV7-9,-,CASSFVTGGIGELFF,TGTGCCAGCAGCTTCGTTACAGGGGGTATAGGAGAACTGTTTTTT
TRBJ1-2,-,TRBV4-1,few,CASSQGPPRTRFGGYTF,TGCGCCAGCAGCCAAGGGCCCCCCCGGACCCGGTTTGGAGGCTACACCTTC
TRBJ2-1,-,TRBV7-2,-,CASSLKGEGSYNEQFF,TGTGCCAGCAGCTTAAAGGGGGAGGGCTCCTACAATGAGCAGTTCTTC
TRBJ2-1,-,TRBV6-5,-,CASSYSRAGQRFF,TGTGCCAGCAGTTACTCTCGCGCGGGGCAGAGGTTCTTC
TRBJ1-1,-,TRBV5-8,once,CASSLVGMNTEAFF,TGTGCCAGCAGCTTGGTGGGTATGAACACTGAAGCTTTCTTT
TRBJ1-4,-,TRBV7-8,-,CASSSPFRGHNEKLFF,TGTGCCAGCAGCTCGCCCTTCCGCGGACACAATGAAAAACTGTTTTTT
TRBJ2-7,TRBD1,TRBV6-6,-,CASSPSGQGAYEQYF,TGTGCCAGCAGTCCCTCGGGACAGGGGGCCTACGAGCAGTACTTC
TRBJ2-7,TRBD1,TRBV28,-,CASRHGTGASYEQYF,TGTGCCAGCAGACACGGGACAGGGGCCTCCTACGAGCAGTACTTC
TRBJ1-3,-,TRBV7-2,-,CASSLVETYPSSGNTIYF,TGTGCCAGCAGCTTAGTGGAAACCTACCCTTCCTCTGGAAACACCATATATTTT